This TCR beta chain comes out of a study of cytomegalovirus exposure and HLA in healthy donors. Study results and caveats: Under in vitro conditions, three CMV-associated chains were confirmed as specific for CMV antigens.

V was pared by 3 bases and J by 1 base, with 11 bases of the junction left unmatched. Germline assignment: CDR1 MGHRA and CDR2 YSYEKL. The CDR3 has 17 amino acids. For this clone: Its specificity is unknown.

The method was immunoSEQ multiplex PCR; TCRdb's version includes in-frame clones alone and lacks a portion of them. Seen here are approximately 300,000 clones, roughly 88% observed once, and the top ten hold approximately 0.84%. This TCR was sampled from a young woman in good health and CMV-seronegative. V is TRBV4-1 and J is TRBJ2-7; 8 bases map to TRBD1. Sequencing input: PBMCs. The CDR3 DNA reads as TGCGCCAGCAGCCACTCTGGCCAGGGGGCTCTTTCCTACGAGCAGTACTTC. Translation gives CASSHSGQGALSYEQYF.